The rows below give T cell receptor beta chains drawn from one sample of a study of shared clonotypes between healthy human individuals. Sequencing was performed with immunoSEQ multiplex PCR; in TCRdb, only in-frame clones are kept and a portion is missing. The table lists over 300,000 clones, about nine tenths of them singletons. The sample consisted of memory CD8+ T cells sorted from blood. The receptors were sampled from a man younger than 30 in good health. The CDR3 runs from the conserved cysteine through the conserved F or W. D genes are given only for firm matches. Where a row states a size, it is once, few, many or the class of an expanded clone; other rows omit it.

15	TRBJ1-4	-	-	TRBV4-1	TGCGCCAGCAGCCAGGCCGCCCGGGCTTCTAATGGACTGTTTTTT	CASSQAARASNGLFF
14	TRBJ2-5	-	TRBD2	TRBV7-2	TGTGCCAGCAGCCCCAGCGGGAATCTGTTTGAGCAGTACTTC	CASSPSGNLFEQYF
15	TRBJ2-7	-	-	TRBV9	TGTGCCAGCAGCGTAGGATCAGGGGCCATCCACGAGCAGTACTTC	CASSVGSGAIHEQYF
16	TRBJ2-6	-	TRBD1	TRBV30	TGTGCCTGGTGTTCCATGACAGGGCTCGGGGCCAACGTCCTGACTTTC	CAWCSMTGLGANVLTF
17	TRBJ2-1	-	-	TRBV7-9	TGTGCCAGCACCTATCCTTGGGGCGGTGAGTCCTACAATGAGCAGTTCTTC	CASTYPWGGESYNEQFF
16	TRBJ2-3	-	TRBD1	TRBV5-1	TGCGCCAGCAGCCAAGGTGGGACAGGGGGGATAGATACGCAGTATTTT	CASSQGGTGGIDTQYF
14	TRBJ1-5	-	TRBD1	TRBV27	TGTGCCAGCAGACCGTTGCAGGGGGATCAGCCCCAGCATTTT	CASRPLQGDQPQHF
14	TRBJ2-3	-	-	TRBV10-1	TGCGCCAGCAGTGAAGCCCCTGAGGCAGATACGCAGTATTTT	CASSEAPEADTQYF
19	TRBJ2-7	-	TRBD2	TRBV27	TGTGCCAGCAGTAGAGACCCTGGACTAGCGGGAGAGGGGGCCTACGAGCAGTACTTC	CASSRDPGLAGEGAYEQYF
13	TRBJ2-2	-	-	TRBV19	TGTGCCAGTAGTATGGGGGGAGCCGGGGAGCTGTTTTTT	CASSMGGAGELFF
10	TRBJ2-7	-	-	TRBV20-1	TGCAGTGCCCCCCCCTACGAGCAGTACTTC	CSAPPYEQYF
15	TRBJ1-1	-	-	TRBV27	TGTGCCAGCAGTTTCTTAGACGGGTTATACACTGAAGCTTTCTTT	CASSFLDGLYTEAFF
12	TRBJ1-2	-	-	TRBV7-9	TGTGCCAGCAGCTTAGGAGGGGACGGCTACACCTTC	CASSLGGDGYTF
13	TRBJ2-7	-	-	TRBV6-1	TGTGCCAGCAGTGACTCCGACGGCACATTAGGGTACTTC	CASSDSDGTLGYF
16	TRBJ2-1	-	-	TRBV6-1	TGTGCCAGCAGTGAAAGGGGAGGACAGTGGGTCTATGAGCAGTTCTTC	CASSERGGQWVYEQFF
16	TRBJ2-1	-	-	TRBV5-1	TGCGCCAGCAGCCCGGGGTCTTACAGCTCCTACAATGAGCAGTTCTTC	CASSPGSYSSYNEQFF
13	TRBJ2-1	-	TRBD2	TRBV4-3	TGCGCCAGCAGCCATTTCCTAGCGGCCGAGCAGTTCTTC	CASSHFLAAEQFF
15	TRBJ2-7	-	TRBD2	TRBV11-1	TGTGCCAGCAGCTTAGCACGGGGGGATACCTACGAGCAGTACTTC	CASSLARGDTYEQYF
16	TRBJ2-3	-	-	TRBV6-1	TGTGCCAGCAGTGGGGGCTTGGGTGGGCACACAGATACGCAGTATTTT	CASSGGLGGHTDTQYF
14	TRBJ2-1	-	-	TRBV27	TGTGCCAGCAGTTCAGGGGGGCCCTGGAATGAGCAGTTCTTC	CASSSGGPWNEQFF
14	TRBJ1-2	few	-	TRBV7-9	TGTGCCAGCAGCTTAGAACTCGCTAACTATGGCTACACCTTC	CASSLELANYGYTF
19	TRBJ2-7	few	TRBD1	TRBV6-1	TGTGCCAGCAGTGAACCGGGACAGGGGGCGTTAGGGCCTGGCTACGAGCAGTACTTC	CASSEPGQGALGPGYEQYF
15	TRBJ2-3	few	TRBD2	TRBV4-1	TGCGCCAGCAGCCAAGGGCGGGGGGCAACAGATACGCAGTATTTT	CASSQGRGATDTQYF
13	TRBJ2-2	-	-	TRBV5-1	TGCGCCAGCAGCTTCGTAGGTACCGGGGAGCTGTTTTTT	CASSFVGTGELFF
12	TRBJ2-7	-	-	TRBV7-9	TGTGCCAGCAGCGTTTTGTCGTACGAGCAGTACTTC	CASSVLSYEQYF
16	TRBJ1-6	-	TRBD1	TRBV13	TGTGCCAGCAGCTCCTTCGGGGACAGGGGCGAATCACCCCTCCACTTT	CASSSFGDRGESPLHF